This TCR beta chain was captured by sequencing in a study of patients and donors after allogeneic stem cell transplantation. Trimming cost V 8 bases and J 4 bases; bases outside gene matches: 3. CDR1 is SEHNR, CDR2 FQNEAQ, per germline (reference sequence). CDR3 size: 13 residues. At least ten counts were recorded for this clonotype. MiXCR, applied by TCRdb to the RT-PCR reads, yields one record per CDR3 protein. The sample includes over 150,000 distinct CDR3 sequences, approximately 28% seen only once; the top ten take roughly 3%. This clonotype originated in a human donor who was either an allogeneic HSCT recipient or a stem cell or donor lymphocyte infusion donor (not recorded which). It is not recorded whose cells these are; they may come from a transplant donor. The rearrangement uses TRBV7-9 and TRBJ1-5, with 9 nucleotides matching TRBD1. Input material: blood, either unsorted or a sorted T cell fraction (not recorded which). The CDR3, as DNA: TGTGCCAGCTCCGGACAGGGGAATCAGCCCCAGCATTTT. Protein product: CASSGQGNQPQHF.